The 3 T cell receptor beta chains given below trace back to one sample, sequenced in a study of T cells in Graves' hyperthyroidism and ophthalmopathy (dated by TCRdb to between 2017 and 2020). The library was produced with multiplex PCR. TCRdb shows the sequencer as Illumina HiSeq 2000. TCR beta CDR3 regions were amplified from RNA transcripts. A first-round RT-PCR of the TCR CDR3 used the HTBI primer set with the Qiagen OneStep RT-PCR kit. The raw public reads went through TCRdb reprocessing: fastp at Q25, MiXCR clone calling, in-frame beta chains kept. When rows share a CDR3 protein, they turn into one entry using the most common DNA and genes. The sample yields 450,000 to 550,000 distinct CDR3 sequences; roughly a quarter were counted once. About 11% of the sample belongs to the ten largest clones. Sequenced input: blood. Receptor source: a woman in her 30s with Graves' ophthalmopathy.

The rearrangement uses TRBV7-9 and TRBJ1-1, with 7 nucleotides matching TRBD1. Germline CDR1 SEHNR, CDR2 FQNEAQ (reference sequence). The CDR3 has 14 amino acids. The V gene end was trimmed by 3 bases and the J gene end by 11 bases; junction bases not matched to a gene: 12. The CDR3, as DNA: TGTGCCAGCAGCTTTAGAGGCGCGACAGGGAGGGCTTTCTTT. Amino acid sequence: CASSFRGATGRAFF.

This chain joins TRBV7-3 and TRBJ1-2, with TRBD1 identical over 7 bases. The CDR3 spans 14 residues. V shed 5 bases, J shed 4 bases, and the junction held 7 bases outside the gene matches. The germline V gene encodes CDR1 SGHTA and CDR2 FQGTGA. The CDR3 DNA is TGTGCCAGCAGCCCGATCGGGACAGTCTATGGCTACACCTTC. As protein: CASSPIGTVYGYTF.

This clonotype was seen repeatedly, ten times or more. CDR3 sequence (DNA): TGTGCCAGCAGTCTACGGAAGGGACTACCGGGGATAGAGACCCAGTACTTC. This codes for CASSLRKGLPGIETQYF. V usage is TRBV27 and J usage is TRBJ2-5, with 7 bases lining up with TRBD2. After removal of 5 bases from V and 4 bases from J, the junction contained 16 bases not matched to a gene. CDR1 is MNHEY and CDR2 is SMNVEV in the germline V gene (reference sequence). The CDR3 is made up of 17 amino acids.